This entry features one TCR beta chain sequence. The data stem from a study of T cell responses to AZD1222 COVID-19 vaccine. Across the study: Researchers grouped second doses given at about 4 or about 12 weeks into one pool.

The CDR3 has 14 amino acids. CDR1 SGHRS and CDR2 YFSETQ come from the germline V gene. Trimming took 2 bases from V and 5 from J, leaving 10 bases between them. The table came from immunoSEQ multiplex PCR; TCRdb's copy has only in-frame clones and leaves some out. The table includes about 140,000 clones, around 90% detected once. The TCR comes from an adult in good health. This sequence joins TRBV5-1 and TRBJ1-4; D is ambiguous. Sample: peripheral blood, taken on day 0 of AZD1222 vaccination. CDR3 loop: CASSLGGSNEKLFF. The CDR3 nucleotides are TGCGCCAGCAGCTTAGGAGGGAGCAATGAAAAACTGTTTTTT. The full variable domain, completed using reference TRBV5-1 and TRBJ1-4, is KAGVTQTPRYLIKTRGQQVTLSCSPISGHRSVSWYQQTPGQGLQFLFEYFSETQRNKGNFPGRFSGRQFSNSRSEMNVSTLELGDSALYLCASSLGGSNEKLFFGSGTQLSVL.